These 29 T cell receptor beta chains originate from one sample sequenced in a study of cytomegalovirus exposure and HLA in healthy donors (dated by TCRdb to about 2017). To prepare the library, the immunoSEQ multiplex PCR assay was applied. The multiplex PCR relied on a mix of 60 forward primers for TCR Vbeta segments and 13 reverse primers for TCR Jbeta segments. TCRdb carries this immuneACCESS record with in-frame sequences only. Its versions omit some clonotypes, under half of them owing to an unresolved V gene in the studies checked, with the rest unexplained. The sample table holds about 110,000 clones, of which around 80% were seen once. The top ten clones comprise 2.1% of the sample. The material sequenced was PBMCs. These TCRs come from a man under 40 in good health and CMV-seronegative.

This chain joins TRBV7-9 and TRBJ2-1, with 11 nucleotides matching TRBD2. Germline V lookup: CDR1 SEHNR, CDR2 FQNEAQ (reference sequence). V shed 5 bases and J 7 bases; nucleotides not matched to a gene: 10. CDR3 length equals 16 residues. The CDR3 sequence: CASSDLAGGRGNEQFF. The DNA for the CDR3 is TGTGCCAGCAGCGATTTAGCGGGAGGGCGGGGTAATGAGCAGTTCTTC.

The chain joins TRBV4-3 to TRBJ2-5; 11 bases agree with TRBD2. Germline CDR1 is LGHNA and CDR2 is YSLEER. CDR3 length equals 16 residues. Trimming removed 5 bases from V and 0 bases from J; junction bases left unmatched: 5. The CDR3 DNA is TGCGCCAGCAGCAAAGGGACTAGCGGCAACCAAGAGACCCAGTACTTC. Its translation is CASSKGTSGNQETQYF.

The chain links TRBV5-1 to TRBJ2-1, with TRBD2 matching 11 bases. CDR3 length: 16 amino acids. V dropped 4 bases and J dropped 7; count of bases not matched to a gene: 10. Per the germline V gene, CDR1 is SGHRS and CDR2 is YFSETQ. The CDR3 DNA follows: TGCGCCAGCAGCCCACTAGCGGGAGACTTAGGGAATGAGCAGTTCTTC. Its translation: CASSPLAGDLGNEQFF.

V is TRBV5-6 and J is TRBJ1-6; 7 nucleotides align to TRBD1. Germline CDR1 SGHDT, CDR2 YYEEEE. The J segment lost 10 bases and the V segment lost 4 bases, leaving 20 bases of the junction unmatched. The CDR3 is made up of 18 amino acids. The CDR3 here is CASSPPIDRVSGVSPLHF. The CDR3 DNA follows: TGTGCCAGCAGCCCGCCAATAGACAGGGTCAGCGGCGTCTCACCCCTCCACTTT.

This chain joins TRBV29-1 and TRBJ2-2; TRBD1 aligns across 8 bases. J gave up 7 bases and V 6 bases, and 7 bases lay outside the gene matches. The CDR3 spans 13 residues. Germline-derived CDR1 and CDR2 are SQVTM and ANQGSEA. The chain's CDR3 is CSVGDRNRGELFF. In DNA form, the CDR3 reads TGCAGCGTGGGGGACAGGAACCGCGGGGAGCTGTTTTTT.

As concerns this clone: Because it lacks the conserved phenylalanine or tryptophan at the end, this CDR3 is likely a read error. CDR3 in amino acids: CASSSLPSGAYEQYL. Here the CDR3 DNA reads TGTGCCAGCAGTTCCCTCCCTAGCGGAGCCTACGAGCAGTACCTC. The chain couples TRBV6-5 to TRBJ2-7; 7 bases are shared with TRBD2. Unmatched junction bases numbered 8, after V lost 4 bases and J lost 2 bases. This CDR3 comprises 15 residues. Germline V gene sequence: CDR1 MNHEY, CDR2 SVGAGI.

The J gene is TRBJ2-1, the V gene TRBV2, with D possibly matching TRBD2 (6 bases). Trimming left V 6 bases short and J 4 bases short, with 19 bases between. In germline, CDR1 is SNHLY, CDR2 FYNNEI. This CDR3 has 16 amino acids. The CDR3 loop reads CASRTLGGVTYNEQFF. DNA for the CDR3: TGTGCCAGCAGGACTCTCGGGGGAGTGACATACAATGAGCAGTTCTTC. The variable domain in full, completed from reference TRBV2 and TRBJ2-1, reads EPEVTQTPSHQVTQMGQEVILRCVPISNHLYFYWYRQILGQKVEFLVSFYNNEISEKSEIFDDQFSVERPDGSNFTLKIRSTKLEDSAMYFCASRTLGGVTYNEQFFGPGTRLTVL.

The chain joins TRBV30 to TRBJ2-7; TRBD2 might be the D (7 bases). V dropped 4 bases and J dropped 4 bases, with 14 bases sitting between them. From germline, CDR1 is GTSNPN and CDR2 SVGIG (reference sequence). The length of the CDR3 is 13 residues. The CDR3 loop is CAWMGGAGYEQYF. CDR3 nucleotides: TGTGCCTGGATGGGGGGGGCAGGTTACGAGCAGTACTTC.

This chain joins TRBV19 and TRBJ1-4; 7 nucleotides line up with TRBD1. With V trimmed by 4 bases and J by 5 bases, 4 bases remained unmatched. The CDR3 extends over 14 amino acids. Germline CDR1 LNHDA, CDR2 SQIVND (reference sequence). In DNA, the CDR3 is TGTGCCAGTAGTACCGGGACAGCAAATGAAAAACTGTTTTTT. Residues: CASSTGTANEKLFF.

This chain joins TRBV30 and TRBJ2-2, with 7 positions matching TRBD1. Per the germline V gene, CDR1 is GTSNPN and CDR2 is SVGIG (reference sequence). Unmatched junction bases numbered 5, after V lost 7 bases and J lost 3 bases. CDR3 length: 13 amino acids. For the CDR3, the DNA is TGTGCCTCCCCGGGACAGCACACCGGGGAGCTGTTTTTT. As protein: CASPGQHTGELFF.

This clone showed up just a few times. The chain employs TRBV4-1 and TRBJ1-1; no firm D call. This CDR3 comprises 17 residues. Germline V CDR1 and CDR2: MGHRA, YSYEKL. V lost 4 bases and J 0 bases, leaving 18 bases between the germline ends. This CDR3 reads CASSPVFPLSMNTEAFF. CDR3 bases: TGCGCCAGCAGCCCCGTTTTCCCACTATCAATGAACACTGAAGCTTTCTTT.

CDR3 sequence: CASSELNRGETQYF. Written as DNA, the CDR3 is TGTGCCAGCAGTGAACTGAACAGGGGAGAGACCCAGTACTTC. The chain couples TRBV6-1 to TRBJ2-5; 7 bases match TRBD1. This CDR3 region has 14 residues. The trim removed 2 bases at V and 4 bases at J, leaving 4 bases unmatched. The germline gives CDR1 MNHNS, CDR2 SASEGT.

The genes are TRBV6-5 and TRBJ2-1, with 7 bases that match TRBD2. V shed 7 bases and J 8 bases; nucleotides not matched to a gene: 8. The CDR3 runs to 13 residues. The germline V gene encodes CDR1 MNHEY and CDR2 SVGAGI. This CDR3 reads CASTRASGDEQFF. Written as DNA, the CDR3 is TGTGCCAGCACGAGAGCTAGCGGAGATGAGCAGTTCTTC.

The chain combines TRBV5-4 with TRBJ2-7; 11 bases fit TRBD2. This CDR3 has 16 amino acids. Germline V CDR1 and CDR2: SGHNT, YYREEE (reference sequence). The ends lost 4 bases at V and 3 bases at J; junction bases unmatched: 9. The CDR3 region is CASSGEGLAEIYEQYF. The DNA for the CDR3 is TGTGCCAGCAGCGGGGAGGGACTAGCGGAAATCTACGAGCAGTACTTC.

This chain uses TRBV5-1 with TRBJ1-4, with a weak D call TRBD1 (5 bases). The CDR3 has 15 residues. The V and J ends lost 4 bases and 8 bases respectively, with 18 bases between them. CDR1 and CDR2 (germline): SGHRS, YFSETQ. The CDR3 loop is CASSGAGDSGEKLFF. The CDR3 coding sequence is TGCGCCAGCAGCGGTGCCGGGGACTCCGGAGAAAAACTGTTTTTT.

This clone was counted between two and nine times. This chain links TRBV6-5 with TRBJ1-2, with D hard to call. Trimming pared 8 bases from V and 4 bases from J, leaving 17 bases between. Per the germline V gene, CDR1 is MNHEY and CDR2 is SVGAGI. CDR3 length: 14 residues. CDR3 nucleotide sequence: TGTGCCAGCCTGACATGGGGAGTATCCTATGGCTACACCTTC. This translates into CASLTWGVSYGYTF.

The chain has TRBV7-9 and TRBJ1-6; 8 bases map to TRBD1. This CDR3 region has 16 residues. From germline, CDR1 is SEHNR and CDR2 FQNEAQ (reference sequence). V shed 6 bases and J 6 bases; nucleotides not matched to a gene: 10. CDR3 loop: CASRQTGEAFNSPLHF. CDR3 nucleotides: TGTGCCAGCAGACAGACAGGGGAGGCCTTTAATTCACCCCTCCACTTT. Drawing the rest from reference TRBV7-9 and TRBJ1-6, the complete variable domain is DTGVSQNPRHKITKRGQNVTFRCDPISEHNRLYWYRQTLGQGPEFLTYFQNEAQLEKSRLLSDRFSAERPKGSFSTLEIQRTEQGDSAMYLCASRQTGEAFNSPLHFGNGTRLTVT.

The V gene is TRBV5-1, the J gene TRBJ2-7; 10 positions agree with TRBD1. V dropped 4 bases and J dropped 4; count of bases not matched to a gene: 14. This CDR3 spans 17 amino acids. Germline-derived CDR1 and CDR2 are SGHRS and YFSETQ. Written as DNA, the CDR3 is TGCGCCAGCAGCCGAACCCCCGGGACAGGGGACCGGTACGAGCAGTACTTC. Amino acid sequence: CASSRTPGTGDRYEQYF.

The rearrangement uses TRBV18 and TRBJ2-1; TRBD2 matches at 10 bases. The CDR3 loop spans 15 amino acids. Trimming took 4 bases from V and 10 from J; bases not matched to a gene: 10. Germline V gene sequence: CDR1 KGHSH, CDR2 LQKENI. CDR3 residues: CASSQSGGAQGEQFF. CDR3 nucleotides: TGTGCCAGCTCACAAAGCGGGGGGGCCCAAGGCGAGCAGTTCTTC.

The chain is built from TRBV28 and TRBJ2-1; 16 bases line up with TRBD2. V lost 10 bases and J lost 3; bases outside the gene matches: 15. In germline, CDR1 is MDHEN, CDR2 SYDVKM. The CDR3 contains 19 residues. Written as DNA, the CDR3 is TGTGCCATTCTACAGGCCCCGGGACTAGCGGGAGGGCGCTACAATGAGCAGTTCTTC. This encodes CAILQAPGLAGGRYNEQFF.

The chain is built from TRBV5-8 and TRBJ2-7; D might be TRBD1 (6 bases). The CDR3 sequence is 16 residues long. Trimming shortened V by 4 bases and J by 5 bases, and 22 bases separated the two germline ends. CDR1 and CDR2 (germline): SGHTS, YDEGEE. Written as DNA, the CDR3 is TGTGCCAGCAGCCGAGGACAGAAAGGTTTTGACAACGAGCAGTACTTC. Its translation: CASSRGQKGFDNEQYF. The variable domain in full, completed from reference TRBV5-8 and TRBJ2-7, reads EAGVTQSPTHLIKTRGQQATLRCSPISGHTSVYWYQQALGLGLQFLLWYDEGEERNRGNFPPRFSGRQFPNYSSELNVNALELEDSALYLCASSRGQKGFDNEQYFGPGTRLTVT.

The CDR3 DNA reads TGCGCCAGCAGCCAAGGGACAGGACAAGAGACCCAGTACTTC. Translated: CASSQGTGQETQYF. The J gene is TRBJ2-5, the V gene TRBV4-3; the match to TRBD1 covers 7 bases. CDR3 size: 14 residues. The V gene's germline CDR1 is LGHNA and CDR2 YSLEER. V trimming: 1 base; J trimming: 2 bases; junction bases outside the gene matches: 1.

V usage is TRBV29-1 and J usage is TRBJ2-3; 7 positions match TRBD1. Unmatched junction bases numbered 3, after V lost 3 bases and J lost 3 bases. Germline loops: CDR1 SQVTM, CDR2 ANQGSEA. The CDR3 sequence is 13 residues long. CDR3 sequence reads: CSVELQGTDTQYF. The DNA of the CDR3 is TGCAGCGTTGAGCTACAGGGGACAGATACGCAGTATTTT.

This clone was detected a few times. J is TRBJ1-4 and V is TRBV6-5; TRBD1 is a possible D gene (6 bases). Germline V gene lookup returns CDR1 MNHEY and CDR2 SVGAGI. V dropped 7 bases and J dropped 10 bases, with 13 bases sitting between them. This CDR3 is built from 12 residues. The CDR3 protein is CASNWGLRKLFF. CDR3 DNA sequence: TGTGCCAGCAACTGGGGGCTAAGAAAACTGTTTTTT.

CDR3 amino acids: CASSPQGSNQPQHF. CDR3 DNA sequence: TGTGCCAGTTCCCCCCAGGGTAGCAATCAGCCCCAGCATTTT. This chain joins TRBV2 and TRBJ1-5; TRBD1 might be the D (5 bases). The CDR3 is 14 residues long. The V end was cut by 9 bases, the J end by 0 bases, with 12 bases between. Per germline, CDR1 SNHLY and CDR2 FYNNEI.

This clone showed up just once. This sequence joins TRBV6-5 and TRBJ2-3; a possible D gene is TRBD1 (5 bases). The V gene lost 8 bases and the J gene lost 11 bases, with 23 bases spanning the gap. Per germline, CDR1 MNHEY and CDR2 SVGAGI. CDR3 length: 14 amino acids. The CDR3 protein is CASSLGQDAGEQYF. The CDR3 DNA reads TGTGCCAGCTCCCTGGGGCAGGATGCCGGCGAGCAGTATTTT.

CDR3 DNA sequence: TGTGCCAGCAGCATCTACCAGGGCGAGCAGTACTTC. Protein product: CASSIYQGEQYF. The chain joins TRBV7-6 to TRBJ2-7, with TRBD1 as a possible D gene (5 bases). The CDR3 runs to 12 residues. V gave up 5 bases and J gave up 6 bases, with 11 bases separating them. The germline CDR1 and CDR2 sequences are SGHVS and FNYEAQ.

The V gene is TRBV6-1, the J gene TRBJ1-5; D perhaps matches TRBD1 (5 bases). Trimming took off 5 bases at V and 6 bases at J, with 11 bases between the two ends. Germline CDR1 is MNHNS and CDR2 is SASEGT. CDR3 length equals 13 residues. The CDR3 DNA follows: TGTGCCAGCAGTTTTTTGGGACTTCAGCCCCAGCATTTT. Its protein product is CASSFLGLQPQHF.

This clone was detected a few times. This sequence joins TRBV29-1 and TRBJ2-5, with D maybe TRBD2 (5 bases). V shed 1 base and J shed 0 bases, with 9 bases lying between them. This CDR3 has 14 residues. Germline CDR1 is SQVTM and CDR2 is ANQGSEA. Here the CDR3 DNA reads TGCAGCGTTGAAGGGGAGCGGTACCAAGAGACCCAGTACTTC. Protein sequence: CSVEGERYQETQYF.